A single sample is the source of the 16 T cell receptor beta chains below, sequenced in a study of T cell responses to AZD1222 COVID-19 vaccine. Profiled with immunoSEQ multiplex PCR; TCRdb holds only in-frame clones, not every one. This table holds 140,000 to 150,000 clones, 80% to 95% found once. The sequenced sample was peripheral blood, obtained 28 days after the second AZD1222 dose. The receptors were sampled from an adult who received the AZD1222 COVID-19 vaccine.

This chain connects TRBV7-2 to TRBJ2-1, with 10 bases lining up with TRBD2. This CDR3 comprises 16 residues. The germline gives CDR1 SGHTA, CDR2 FQGNSA. Losses at the gene ends were 5 bases for V and 7 bases for J; bases not matched to a gene: 11. Written as DNA, the CDR3 is TGTGCCAGCAGCCGCTTCGCTAGCGGGAGTATAAATGAGCAGTTCTTC. Amino acid sequence: CASSRFASGSINEQFF.

This clone appeared a single time. The chain is built from TRBV10-3 and TRBJ2-3, with TRBD1 identical over 8 bases. The V gene end was trimmed by 6 bases and the J gene end by 2 bases; junction bases not matched to a gene: 7. The CDR3 loop spans 15 amino acids. The germline CDR1 and CDR2 sequences are ENHRY and SYGVKD. This chain's CDR3 is CAISRQGRDTDTQYF. DNA for the CDR3: TGTGCCATCAGCCGACAGGGGCGTGACACAGATACGCAGTATTTT.

In its sample, this clone was seen once. CDR3 DNA sequence: TGTGCCAGCAGCGACGGGTTCTCCTACGAGCAGTACTTC. The encoded protein is CASSDGFSYEQYF. The chain has TRBV6-5 and TRBJ2-7; D gene ambiguous. Trimming left V 6 bases short and J 0 bases short, with 9 bases between. The CDR3 has 13 amino acids. The germline CDR1 and CDR2 sequences are MNHEY and SVGAGI.

This chain joins TRBV6-5 and TRBJ1-2; TRBD1 aligns across 8 bases. The V gene's germline CDR1 is MNHEY and CDR2 SVGAGI. With 7 bases clipped from V and 9 bases from J, the junction kept 13 bases outside the gene matches. CDR3 length: 14 amino acids. The CDR3, as DNA: TGTGCCAGCAAGGGGTTCAGACAGGGGTTTCGCTACACCTTC. Residues: CASKGFRQGFRYTF.

This chain connects TRBV9 to TRBJ2-1; D gene ambiguous. Germline lookup yields CDR1 SGDLS and CDR2 YYNGEE. V lost 1 base and J 4 bases, leaving 6 bases between the germline ends. This CDR3 has 13 residues. This CDR3 reads CASSVQSYNEQFF. Here the CDR3 DNA reads TGTGCCAGCAGCGTACAGAGTTACAATGAGCAGTTCTTC. The full variable domain, rest sourced from reference TRBV9 and TRBJ2-1, is DSGVTQTPKHLITATGQRVTLRCSPRSGDLSVYWYQQSLDQGLQFLIQYYNGEERAKGNILERFSAQQFPDLHSELNLSSLELGDSALYFCASSVQSYNEQFFGPGTRLTVL.

V is TRBV29-1 and J is TRBJ2-3, with TRBD2 matching over 10 bases. V lost 4 bases, J lost 7 bases, and 8 bases stayed unmatched. CDR1 and CDR2 (germline): SQVTM, ANQGSEA. The CDR3 is made up of 14 amino acids. The CDR3 region has the DNA TGCAGCGTTGTAGCTAGCGGGAGTATAAATACGCAGTATTTT. This codes for CSVVASGSINTQYF.

This chain connects TRBV28 to TRBJ1-1, with D possibly being TRBD1 (5 bases). In germline, CDR1 is MDHEN, CDR2 SYDVKM. CDR3 size: 13 residues. V lost 5 bases, J lost 5 bases, and 12 bases lay in between. As DNA, the CDR3 is TGTGCCAGCAGTCCGCCGGGGGGGACTGAAGCTTTCTTT. Its translation: CASSPPGGTEAFF. Combining the CDR3 with reference TRBV28 and TRBJ1-1 gives the whole variable domain DVKVTQSSRYLVKRTGEKVFLECVQDMDHENMFWYRQDPGLGLRLIYFSYDVKMKEKGDIPEGYSVSREKKERFSLILESASTNQTSMYLCASSPPGGTEAFFGQGTRLTVV.

This chain uses TRBV4-1 with TRBJ1-6; TRBD1 matches at 10 bases. CDR1 is MGHRA, CDR2 YSYEKL, per germline. The ends lost 3 bases at V and 8 bases at J; junction bases unmatched: 4. The CDR3 is made up of 15 amino acids. CDR3 nucleotide sequence: TGCGCCAGCAGCCAGTTGGGGACAGGGGATTCACCCCTCCACTTT. The encoded protein is CASSQLGTGDSPLHF.

The chain combines TRBV5-4 with TRBJ2-3; 8 bases fit TRBD1. The CDR3 has 16 residues. Per the germline V gene, CDR1 is SGHNT and CDR2 is YYREEE (reference sequence). Losses at the gene ends were 1 base for V and 4 bases for J; bases not matched to a gene: 8. CDR3 loop: CASSLLYGQGSDTQYF. CDR3 nucleotide sequence: TGTGCCAGCAGCTTGTTATACGGACAGGGATCAGATACGCAGTATTTT.

The CDR3 DNA sequence: TGTGCCAGCAGTCCGAGGGAGGATTCACCCCTCCACTTT. Translation: CASSPREDSPLHF. The chain recombines TRBV6-5 with TRBJ1-6; D is uncertain. The CDR3 sequence is 13 residues long. V was trimmed by 5 bases and J by 8 bases, leaving 10 bases between them. Germline CDR1 MNHEY, CDR2 SVGAGI.

The chain links TRBV4-3 to TRBJ1-1; no definite D call. V was shortened by 0 bases and J by 1 base, with 3 bases between the two germline ends. This CDR3 spans 13 amino acids. Germline-derived CDR1 and CDR2 are LGHNA and YSLEER. CDR3 amino acids: CASSQDKNTEAFF. CDR3 sequence (DNA): TGCGCCAGCAGCCAAGATAAGAACACTGAAGCTTTCTTT.

With regard to this clone: This sample includes further DNA sequences coding for the same CDR3. The chain is built from TRBV7-3 and TRBJ1-4; tentative D call: TRBD1 (5 bases). The CDR3 extends over 22 amino acids. The V gene lost 5 bases and the J gene lost 0 bases, with 31 bases spanning the gap. Germline CDR1 is SGHTA and CDR2 is FQGTGA. In nucleotides, the CDR3 is TGTGCCAGCAGCCGCCCCGCTTACTCACCAAAAGGGGTAAGGTCAACTAATGAAAAACTGTTTTTT. Protein sequence: CASSRPAYSPKGVRSTNEKLFF.

The chain uses TRBV7-8 and TRBJ1-5; 7 nucleotides align to TRBD1. CDR1 is SGHVS and CDR2 is FQNEAQ in the germline V gene. The CDR3 is 17 residues long. V lost 5 bases and J lost 3; bases outside the gene matches: 13. In DNA form, the CDR3 reads TGTGCCAGCAGCCTAAACCGCGGGACAGTGTTCAATCAGCCCCAGCATTTT. Its translation is CASSLNRGTVFNQPQHF. The full variable domain, with the rest looked up from reference TRBV7-8 and TRBJ1-5, is GAGVSQSPRYKVAKRGQDVALRCDPISGHVSLFWYQQALGQGPEFLTYFQNEAQLDKSGLPSDRFFAERPEGSVSTLKIQRTQQEDSAVYLCASSLNRGTVFNQPQHFGDGTRLSIL.

The genes are TRBV7-8 and TRBJ2-7; no definite D call. Germline CDR1 reads SGHVS; CDR2 reads FQNEAQ. V was shortened by 6 bases and J by 2 bases, with 8 bases between the two germline ends. This CDR3 region has 12 residues. CDR3: CASRGGTYEQYF. The CDR3 DNA sequence: TGTGCCAGCAGAGGTGGGACCTACGAGCAGTACTTC. Drawing the rest from reference TRBV7-8 and TRBJ2-7, the complete variable domain is GAGVSQSPRYKVAKRGQDVALRCDPISGHVSLFWYQQALGQGPEFLTYFQNEAQLDKSGLPSDRFFAERPEGSVSTLKIQRTQQEDSAVYLCASRGGTYEQYFGPGTRLTVT.

V and J are TRBV5-1 and TRBJ2-1; tentative D call: TRBD1 (5 bases). Germline V gives CDR1 SGHRS, CDR2 YFSETQ. V lost 1 base and J 14 bases, leaving 16 bases between the germline ends. The CDR3 consists of 13 residues. DNA of the CDR3: TGCGCCAGCAGCTTGTTGAGCAGGGATGCTGAGTTCTTC. Protein: CASSLLSRDAEFF.

V gene TRBV7-2 combines with J gene TRBJ1-4; TRBD1 aligns across 8 bases. V lost 4 bases, J lost 8 bases, and 15 bases stayed unmatched. Germline V CDR1 and CDR2: SGHTA, FQGNSA. The CDR3 is 17 residues long. CDR3: CASSSPGQVNVGEKLFF. The CDR3 DNA reads TGTGCCAGCAGCTCGCCGGGACAGGTTAACGTCGGGGAAAAACTGTTTTTT.